The clone carrying this T cell receptor (beta chain) occurred a few times. The sample belongs to a study of response to subunit inactivated influenza vaccine. MiXCR, run by TCRdb on the RT-PCR reads, gives a single entry per CDR3 protein. The sample includes 400,000 to 650,000 distinct CDR3 sequences, approximately 7.3% of them seen just once. This receptor was identified in a man aged 50-75 years who received an inactivated influenza vaccine. Sequencing was performed on PBMCs from blood, taken approximately 25 months after vaccination.

CDR3 amino acids: CSVEGRSYEQYF. The CDR3 DNA reads as TGCAGCGTTGAAGGCCGCTCCTACGAGCAGTACTTC. The chain links TRBV29-1 to TRBJ2-7, with D unclear. Per germline, CDR1 SQVTM and CDR2 ANQGSEA. CDR3 length equals 12 residues. V was shortened by 1 base and J by 0 bases, with 4 bases between the two germline ends.